One and the same sample provided the 21 T cell receptor beta chains below, sequenced in a study of OX40 agonist ivuxolimab in advanced cancers. This table comes from immunoSEQ multiplex PCR, and its TCRdb copy is limited to in-frame clones, with some not included. In the table there are about 82,000 clones, 80% to 95% of which are singletons. The sequencing here drew on CD4+ or CD8+ T cells sorted from blood, taken in a trial of the OX40 agonist ivuxolimab. Receptors originate from an adult with an advanced solid tumor such as melanoma, head and neck, liver or kidney cancer.

The V gene is TRBV15, the J gene TRBJ2-4, with unresolved D. The CDR3 consists of 14 residues. V was clipped by 5 bases and J by 2 bases, with 10 bases between them. Germline values: CDR1 LNHNV, CDR2 YYDKDF (reference sequence). The CDR3 loop is CATSDGLTKNIQYF. The CDR3 region has the DNA TGTGCCACCAGCGACGGGCTAACCAAAAACATTCAGTACTTC.

The chain combines TRBV5-6 with TRBJ1-5, with D possibly being TRBD1 (6 bases). The CDR3 is 15 residues long. Looked up from germline, CDR1 is SGHDT and CDR2 is YYEEEE. V shed 4 bases and J shed 3 bases, with 14 bases lying between them. For the CDR3, the DNA is TGTGCCAGCAGCAACATAACAGGGTACAATCAGCCCCAGCATTTT. Protein: CASSNITGYNQPQHF.

The chain couples TRBV7-2 to TRBJ2-3; D remains unclear. Germline V gene lookup returns CDR1 SGHTA and CDR2 FQGNSA. Trimming pared 2 bases from V and 4 bases from J, leaving 10 bases between. The CDR3 is 14 residues long. The CDR3 reads CASSLPTVSDTQYF. The CDR3 DNA reads as TGTGCCAGCAGCTTACCCACGGTATCAGATACGCAGTATTTT.

The rearrangement uses TRBV5-1 and TRBJ2-3, with D possibly TRBD1 on 6 matching bases. Trimming removed 1 base at V and 3 bases at J, with 12 bases between. Per the germline V gene, CDR1 is SGHRS and CDR2 is YFSETQ. This CDR3 comprises 15 residues. CDR3 DNA: TGCGCCAGCAGCTTGAACCGGCAGGGGACAGATACGCAGTATTTT. Amino acids: CASSLNRQGTDTQYF.

The J gene is TRBJ2-7, the V gene TRBV5-1; 12 bases match TRBD2. Germline V gene data show CDR1 as SGHRS and CDR2 as YFSETQ. V dropped 1 base and J dropped 7; count of bases not matched to a gene: 9. CDR3 size: 16 residues. The DNA for the CDR3 is TGCGCCAGCAGCTTGACTCTAGCGGGAGGGACGGGTGAGCAGTACTTC. Its translation is CASSLTLAGGTGEQYF.

For the CDR3, the DNA is TGTGCCAGCAGCTCCCGGGGGACGGGAGAAGGTGGCTACACCTTC. Translated: CASSSRGTGEGGYTF. V and J are TRBV9 and TRBJ1-2; D is perhaps TRBD1 (5 bases). V gave up 4 bases and J gave up 7 bases, with 20 bases separating them. The CDR3 is made up of 15 amino acids. The germline V gene has CDR1 SGDLS and CDR2 YYNGEE.

This sequence joins TRBV4-1 and TRBJ2-2, with D possibly being TRBD1 (5 bases). Germline V CDR1 and CDR2: MGHRA, YSYEKL. Trimming left V 4 bases short and J 1 base short, with 10 bases between. This CDR3 is built from 15 residues. The DNA of the CDR3 is TGCGCCAGCAGCCCGACAACAGGGAACACCGGGGAGCTGTTTTTT. Translating it yields CASSPTTGNTGELFF.

The CDR3 reads CASRLSGANVLTF. The CDR3 DNA reads TGTGCCAGCAGGTTGAGTGGGGCCAACGTCCTGACTTTC. The V and J genes are TRBV28 and TRBJ2-6; D remains unclear. Germline CDR1 is MDHEN and CDR2 is SYDVKM. Trimming shortened V by 6 bases and J by 3 bases, and 6 bases separated the two germline ends. The CDR3 is 13 amino acids.

The rearrangement links TRBV6-1 to TRBJ1-5; 8 nucleotides match TRBD1. This CDR3 spans 15 amino acids. J gave up 4 bases and V 4 bases, and 6 bases lay outside the gene matches. Germline V CDR1 and CDR2: MNHNS, SASEGT. The CDR3 region has the DNA TGTGCCAGCAGTGTGGCAGGGGGCAGAAATCAGCCCCAGCATTTT. It yields the protein CASSVAGGRNQPQHF.

In DNA form, the CDR3 reads TGCAGCGTTGGAATGCGCTCGGGACTAGCGGGTTGGGACTACAATGAGCAGTTCTTC. As protein: CSVGMRSGLAGWDYNEQFF. The genes are TRBV29-1 and TRBJ2-1; 12 nucleotides agree with TRBD2. Germline V gene sequence: CDR1 SQVTM, CDR2 ANQGSEA. The CDR3 has 19 residues. J was trimmed by 3 bases and V by 4 bases; bases with no gene match: 16.

V is TRBV2 and J is TRBJ1-2, with D perhaps TRBD1 (5 bases). The CDR3 runs to 16 residues. Germline V gene sequence: CDR1 SNHLY, CDR2 FYNNEI. V lost 6 bases to trimming and J lost 4 bases, with 21 bases between them. CDR3 protein: CASSPLRTGRAYGYTF. The CDR3 DNA reads TGTGCCAGCAGCCCCCTCAGGACGGGACGCGCCTATGGCTACACCTTC.

V is TRBV6-1 and J is TRBJ2-5, with D unclear. This CDR3 contains 16 residues. The ends were cut back, 4 bases at V and 5 bases at J, with 20 bases in the middle. Germline values: CDR1 MNHNS, CDR2 SASEGT. The CDR3 DNA reads TGTGCCAGCAGTGTGGCCCCCTCATCCCCCGGGGAGACCCAGTACTTC. This encodes CASSVAPSSPGETQYF.

This clone appeared once. V gene TRBV11-3 combines with J gene TRBJ2-2, with 13 nucleotides matching TRBD2. Per germline, CDR1 SGHNT and CDR2 YENEEA. The CDR3 spans 19 residues. Unmatched junction bases numbered 14, after V lost 1 base and J lost 9 bases. The DNA for the CDR3 is TGTGCCAGCAGCTTAGCACCTCAACTAGCGGGAGGGCCGCTTCGGGAGCTGTTTTTT. It is translated as CASSLAPQLAGGPLRELFF.

The chain uses TRBV28 and TRBJ1-1; D uncertain. CDR3 size: 12 residues. Deletions cut 10 bases from V and 6 bases from J, with 15 bases between. Per the germline V gene, CDR1 is MDHEN and CDR2 is SYDVKM. The CDR3 loop reads CATGQVASEAFF. In DNA, the CDR3 is TGTGCCACCGGTCAGGTTGCCTCTGAAGCTTTCTTT.

This chain joins TRBV27 and TRBJ2-7, with TRBD2 identical over 8 bases. The V gene's germline CDR1 is MNHEY and CDR2 SMNVEV (reference sequence). J lost 2 bases, V lost 6 bases, and 12 bases had no gene match. The CDR3 runs 16 residues. CDR3 coding DNA: TGTGCCAGCAGCACAAGGAAGACTAGCGCAGCCTACGAGCAGTACTTC. This gives the protein CASSTRKTSAAYEQYF.

The DNA for the CDR3 is TGTGCCAGCAGTTCGGCAGGAAACACAGATACGCAGTATTTT. Translating it yields CASSSAGNTDTQYF. The genes are TRBV28 and TRBJ2-3; D gene unclear. Germline CDR1 MDHEN, CDR2 SYDVKM. V gave up 4 bases and J gave up 2 bases, with 10 bases separating them. The CDR3 extends over 14 amino acids.

The sample holds one count of this clone. The chain has TRBV20-1 and TRBJ2-3, with D tentatively TRBD2 (6 bases). The V gene's germline CDR1 is DFQATT and CDR2 SNEGSKA (reference sequence). The CDR3 covers 11 residues. V was cut by 5 bases and J by 9 bases, with 12 bases left in between. CDR3 protein: CSAGGNRTQYF. Written as DNA, the CDR3 is TGCAGTGCTGGGGGGAATAGAACGCAGTATTTT.

The chain couples TRBV18 to TRBJ2-3; TRBD2 agrees at 7 bases. This CDR3 comprises 15 residues. With V trimmed by 5 bases and J by 0 bases, 5 bases remained unmatched. Germline assignment: CDR1 KGHSH and CDR2 LQKENI. This CDR3 is CASSASGASTDTQYF. The CDR3, as DNA: TGTGCCAGCTCAGCCAGCGGGGCGAGCACAGATACGCAGTATTTT.

The CDR3 sequence: CASSPGTDYGYTF. The CDR3 DNA reads TGTGCCAGCAGCCCCGGGACAGACTATGGCTACACCTTC. The chain is built from TRBV7-3 and TRBJ1-2; 7 bases map to TRBD1. The CDR3 contains 13 residues. With V trimmed by 5 bases and J by 3 bases, 3 bases remained unmatched. The V gene's germline CDR1 is SGHTA and CDR2 FQGTGA.

The genes are TRBV4-1 and TRBJ1-2, with a possible D match to TRBD1 (6 bases). Germline V gene sequence: CDR1 MGHRA, CDR2 YSYEKL. V shed 1 base and J shed 8 bases, with 14 bases lying between them. CDR3 size: 14 residues. CDR3 nucleotides: TGCGCCAGCAGCCAAGTAGGGCAGGGGAGAGGCTACACCTTC. Translation: CASSQVGQGRGYTF.

CDR3 in DNA: TGCGCCAGCAGCTTGTGGGGCAGTCCCGAGGATGAGCAGTTCTTC. Translated: CASSLWGSPEDEQFF. This chain links TRBV5-1 with TRBJ2-1; D may be TRBD1 (5 bases). The germline CDR1 and CDR2 sequences are SGHRS and YFSETQ. V dropped 1 base and J dropped 8 bases, with 16 bases sitting between them. The CDR3 is made up of 15 amino acids.